The clone carrying this TCR beta chain has ten or more counts. Its antigen is not identified. This CDR3 comprises 14 residues. The germline gives CDR1 SEHNR, CDR2 FQNEAQ (reference sequence). V was shortened by 0 bases and J by 1 base, with 5 bases between the two germline ends. This entry belongs to a study of tumor-infiltrating lymphocytes in primary liver carcinoma. Study as a whole: The tumors ranged from about 4 to 10 cm across and fell within stage T1-T3 N0M0. Sample yields, roughly 3.5 to 7.13 million productive TCRbeta reads, were similar across the tissue types. Study results and limitations: Tumor samples exhibited a significantly greater top-250-clone fraction than blood samples (p = 0.039).

Extraction of RNA together with DNA used roughly 18-32 mg of unsorted bulk tissue. Primary liver carcinomas in the patients were surgically resected. Total RNA amounting to roughly 0.5 ug was the source from which TCR beta cDNA was made with a constant-region primer. Each TCR beta library was derived from three nested multiplex PCR rounds that employed slightly modified ARM-PCR. For 10 cycles apiece, the opening two PCR rounds ran with TRBV1-TRBV30 forward primers and a C-beta reverse primer. TCRdb re-called the multiplex PCR reads with MiXCR, one entry per CDR3 protein. The sample consists of 90,000 to 150,000 distinct CDR3 sequences, under 70% of them appearing once.

The material sequenced was tumor-adjacent normal liver tissue. The chain employs TRBV7-9 and TRBJ2-3; possibly TRBD2 for D (5 bases). This sequence was found in a woman aged 55-69 years with primary liver carcinoma and hepatitis B virus infection. The CDR3 DNA reads as TGTGCCAGCAGCTTAGCGCGGGGCACAGATACGCAGTATTTT. Encoded protein: CASSLARGTDTQYF.